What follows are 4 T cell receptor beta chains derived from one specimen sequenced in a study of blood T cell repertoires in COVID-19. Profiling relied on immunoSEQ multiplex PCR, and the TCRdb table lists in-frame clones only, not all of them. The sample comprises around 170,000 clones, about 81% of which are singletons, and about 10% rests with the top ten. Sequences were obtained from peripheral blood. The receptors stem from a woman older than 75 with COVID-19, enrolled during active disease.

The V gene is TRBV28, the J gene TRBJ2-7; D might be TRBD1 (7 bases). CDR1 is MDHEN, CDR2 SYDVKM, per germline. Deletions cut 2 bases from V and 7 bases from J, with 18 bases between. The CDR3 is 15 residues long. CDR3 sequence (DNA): TGTGCCAGCAGTTTAGGGGGGACAGACGCTTCAGAGCAGTACTTC. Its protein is CASSLGGTDASEQYF.

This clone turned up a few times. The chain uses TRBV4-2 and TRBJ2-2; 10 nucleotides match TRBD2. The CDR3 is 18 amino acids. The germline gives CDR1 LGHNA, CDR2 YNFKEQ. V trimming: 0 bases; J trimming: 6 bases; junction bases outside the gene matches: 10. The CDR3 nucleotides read TGTGCCAGCAGCCAAGATTCGAAGCGGGGGGGCGGCCCCGGGGAGCTGTTTTTT. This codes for CASSQDSKRGGGPGELFF.

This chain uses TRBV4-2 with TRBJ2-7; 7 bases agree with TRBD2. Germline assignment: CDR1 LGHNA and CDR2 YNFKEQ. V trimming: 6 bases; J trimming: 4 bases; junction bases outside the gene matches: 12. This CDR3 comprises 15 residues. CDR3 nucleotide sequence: TGTGCCAGCAGAAAGTGGGAGGGCAGTGATTACGAGCAGTACTTC. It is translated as CASRKWEGSDYEQYF.

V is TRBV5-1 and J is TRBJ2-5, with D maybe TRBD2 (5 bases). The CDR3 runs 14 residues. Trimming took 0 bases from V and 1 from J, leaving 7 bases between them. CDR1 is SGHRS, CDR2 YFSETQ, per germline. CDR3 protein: CASSLDGIQETQYF. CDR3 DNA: TGCGCCAGCAGCTTGGACGGGATCCAAGAGACCCAGTACTTC.